What follows is one T cell receptor beta chain and its context. No antigen is known for it. J lost 1 base, V lost 3 bases, and 9 bases had no gene match. The germline CDR1 and CDR2 sequences are SGDLS and YYNGEE. CDR3 length: 19 amino acids. This sample was taken from a study of shared clonotypes between healthy human individuals. Findings and limits, study-wide: Non-shared clonotypes were found to have lower generation probabilities than the clonotypes that were shared by all four of the sorted-subset donors.

Method: immunoSEQ multiplex PCR; TCRdb's copy keeps in-frame clones and lacks some. The data show a few million clones, with 93% seen just once and approximately 1.6% held by the top ten. Naive CD8 cells lacked CD45RO and underwent positive selection for CCR7, leaving out terminally differentiated effector memory CD45RA+ cells. The source is a man aged 18 to 29 in good health. Some clones in this sample may be carry-over from other donors' samples. The rearrangement links TRBV9 to TRBJ2-1, with 14 bases aligning to TRBD2. The sample was naive CD8+ T cells from PBMCs. The CDR3 DNA reads as TGTGCCAGCAGCGCCCCCGGGACTAGCGGGAGAGGTTCCTACAATGAGCAGTTCTTC. It yields the protein CASSAPGTSGRGSYNEQFF.